The 19 T cell receptor beta chains in this list originate from one sample, sequenced in a study of T cells after yellow fever vaccination. Via MiXCR, TCRdb re-called the 5' RACE reads, giving one row per CDR3 protein. The sample has 280,000 or so distinct CDR3 sequences, 8.5% to 10% seen once. The specimen comprised CD4+ T cells sorted from PBMCs, sampled 5 days after the yellow fever booster vaccination. Every receptor here comes from a man between 18 and 29 years old who received the YFV17D yellow fever vaccine.

The V gene is TRBV5-1, the J gene TRBJ2-3, with a possible D match to TRBD1 (6 bases). This CDR3 comprises 15 residues. V dropped 4 bases and J dropped 0 bases, with 12 bases sitting between them. Germline V gene sequence: CDR1 SGHRS, CDR2 YFSETQ. The CDR3 DNA reads as TGCGCCAGCAGCATTTCAGGGGCTAGCACAGATACGCAGTATTTT. Translated, it gives CASSISGASTDTQYF.

As DNA, the CDR3 is TGCGCCAGCAGCCAAGATCCAGCGGGGGGCCAAGGAGATACGCAGTATTTT. Translating gives CASSQDPAGGQGDTQYF. J is TRBJ2-3 and V is TRBV4-3; 9 bases are a match to TRBD2. V trimming: 0 bases; J trimming: 5 bases; junction bases outside the gene matches: 9. Germline V gives CDR1 LGHNA, CDR2 YSLEER. CDR3 length: 17 amino acids.

V is TRBV4-3 and J is TRBJ2-5; D is unresolved. Trimming pared 4 bases from V and 9 bases from J, leaving 21 bases between. The CDR3 is 15 amino acids. Germline-derived CDR1 and CDR2 are LGHNA and YSLEER. CDR3 loop: CASSPPLQAKSSQYF. The CDR3, as DNA: TGCGCCAGCAGCCCACCCCTCCAGGCCAAATCGTCCCAGTACTTC.

This chain uses TRBV7-9 with TRBJ2-7; 8 bases align to TRBD1. The CDR3 loop spans 12 amino acids. The germline V gene encodes CDR1 SEHNR and CDR2 FQNEAQ (reference sequence). V trimming: 5 bases; J trimming: 7 bases; junction bases outside the gene matches: 4. CDR3 sequence (DNA): TGTGCCAGCAGCCAGGGGGCGGGAGAGCAGTACGTC. Encoded protein: CASSQGAGEQYV.

This chain links TRBV10-3 with TRBJ2-5; 13 nucleotides line up with TRBD2. Germline lookup yields CDR1 ENHRY and CDR2 SYGVKD. V gave up 5 bases and J gave up 0 bases; unmatched junction bases: 6. The CDR3 covers 17 residues. CDR3: CAISWTSGGLYQETQYF. The CDR3 coding sequence is TGTGCCATCAGTTGGACTAGCGGGGGCCTGTACCAAGAGACCCAGTACTTC.

The table lists this clonotype with a few counts. The J gene is TRBJ2-2, the V gene TRBV20-1; D ambiguous. The CDR3 consists of 16 residues. The germline V gene encodes CDR1 DFQATT and CDR2 SNEGSKA (reference sequence). V shed 0 bases and J shed 3 bases, with 14 bases lying between them. In DNA form, the CDR3 reads TGCAGTGCTAGAGATGTGAGGAACGGTCACACCGGGGAGCTGTTTTTT. As protein: CSARDVRNGHTGELFF.

This rearrangement joins TRBV6-6 to TRBJ2-7, with D unresolved. Germline V gives CDR1 MNHNY, CDR2 SVGAGI (reference sequence). With 2 bases removed from V and 4 bases from J, the gap between germline ends came to 9 bases. The CDR3 contains 13 residues. The CDR3 DNA sequence: TGTGCCAGCAGTTACCTGGAAAGTTACGAGCAGTACTTC. Amino acid sequence: CASSYLESYEQYF.

The sample holds many counts of this clonotype. The chain carries TRBV5-5 and TRBJ2-7; 7 bases agree with TRBD2. CDR1 SGHKS and CDR2 YYEKEE come from the germline V gene (reference sequence). Germline trimming cut 4 bases from V and 5 bases from J; bases unmatched to any gene: 12. The CDR3 extends over 15 amino acids. The chain's CDR3 is CASSPGGTPRHEQYV. The CDR3 nucleotides read TGTGCCAGCAGCCCCGGGGGGACGCCTCGCCACGAGCAGTACGTC.

There are a few counts of this clonotype. The rearrangement uses TRBV24-1 and TRBJ2-6; D remains unclear. Per germline, CDR1 KGHDR and CDR2 SFDVKD. Trimming cost V 1 base and J 0 bases, with 3 bases left between them. The CDR3 is 15 amino acids. CDR3 protein: CATSDFSSGANVLTF. The CDR3 DNA follows: TGTGCCACCAGTGATTTCAGCTCTGGGGCCAACGTCCTGACTTTC.

The chain has TRBV12-3 or TRBV12-4 and TRBJ2-7; D might be TRBD1 or TRBD2, each matching 5 bases. The CDR3 extends over 15 amino acids. The germline V and J ends were trimmed by 6 bases and 1 base, with 16 bases remaining between them. CDR3 residues: CASRQTLGTSYEQYV. For the CDR3, the DNA is TGTGCCAGCAGACAAACCCTTGGGACGTCCTACGAGCAGTACGTC.

V usage is TRBV7-2 and J usage is TRBJ2-2; possible D gene TRBD2, 6 bases. The V and J ends lost 4 bases and 7 bases respectively, with 10 bases between them. CDR3 length: 13 residues. Germline lookup yields CDR1 SGHTA and CDR2 FQGNSA. The CDR3 loop reads CASSSWRDGELFF. The CDR3 DNA sequence: TGTGCCAGCAGCTCGTGGAGGGACGGGGAGCTGTTTTTT.

This rearrangement joins TRBV2 to TRBJ2-7; no reliable D call. The CDR3 has 15 residues. The germline CDR1 and CDR2 sequences are SNHLY and FYNNEI. With 6 bases removed from V and 0 bases from J, the gap between germline ends came to 15 bases. CDR3 in amino acids: CASRVSGRNSYEQYV. The CDR3 DNA reads TGTGCCAGCAGAGTAAGTGGACGTAACTCCTACGAGCAGTACGTC.

Only a few counts were recorded for this clonotype. The gene calls are TRBV11-1 and TRBJ2-3; 8 bases match TRBD1. This CDR3 has 15 amino acids. The V gene's germline CDR1 is SGHAT and CDR2 FQDESV (reference sequence). Trimming removed 4 bases from V and 0 bases from J; junction bases left unmatched: 3. The CDR3 coding sequence is TGTGCCAGCAGCTCCAGGGGGCTGAGCACAGATACGCAGTATTTT. This translates into CASSSRGLSTDTQYF.

The chain couples TRBV5-6 to TRBJ1-2; D not resolved. Per the germline V gene, CDR1 is SGHDT and CDR2 is YYEEEE. V lost 0 bases and J lost 4, with 13 bases in between. CDR3 size: 15 residues. CDR3 sequence reads: CASSLVDRRAYGYTF. As DNA, the CDR3 is TGTGCCAGCAGCTTGGTGGATCGCAGAGCCTATGGCTACACCTTC.

This clonotype has more than one count but fewer than ten. The chain is built from TRBV4-2 and TRBJ1-2; D is unresolved. The V end was cut by 0 bases, the J end by 5 bases, with 13 bases between. The CDR3 runs 15 residues. Germline V gene data show CDR1 as LGHNA and CDR2 as YNFKEQ. CDR3: CASSQDNAGEYGYTF. The DNA of the CDR3 is TGTGCCAGCAGCCAAGATAACGCGGGAGAGTATGGCTACACCTTC.

In this sample, this clonotype turned up a few times. CDR3: CASSPSHSNQPQHF. CDR3 DNA: TGCGCCAGCAGCCCTTCGCACAGCAATCAGCCCCAGCATTTT. The V gene is TRBV5-1, the J gene TRBJ1-5; no clear D. V lost 4 bases and J 1 base, leaving 9 bases between the germline ends. The CDR3 extends over 14 amino acids. Germline V gives CDR1 SGHRS, CDR2 YFSETQ.

The chain joins TRBV5-1 to TRBJ2-3; TRBD2 matches 11 bases. Trimming cost V 4 bases and J 6 bases; bases outside gene matches: 22. Germline CDR1 is SGHRS and CDR2 is YFSETQ. The CDR3 has 20 residues. The CDR3 nucleotides are TGCGCCAGCAGCCCCTTTGGCCGCGGGACTAGCGGATATATGGGGGATACGCAGTATTTT. It specifies CASSPFGRGTSGYMGDTQYF.

This clonotype was seen a handful of times. This chain joins TRBV29-1 and TRBJ2-3, with D possibly TRBD1 on 6 matching bases. The CDR3 runs 13 residues. Per the germline V gene, CDR1 is SQVTM and CDR2 is ANQGSEA. Trimming removed 7 bases from V and 2 bases from J, with 13 bases in between. CDR3 nucleotide sequence: TGCAGCGAAATCCAGGGGAACACAGATACGCAGTATTTT. This sequence encodes CSEIQGNTDTQYF.

This clonotype was counted a few times. This chain connects TRBV5-1 to TRBJ2-4; D unresolved. Germline assignment: CDR1 SGHRS and CDR2 YFSETQ. This CDR3 is 14 amino acids long. V lost 4 bases and J 6 bases, leaving 14 bases between the germline ends. DNA for the CDR3: TGCGCCAGCAGCCAAGGACCGATGAGAAACATTCAGTACTTC. It translates to CASSQGPMRNIQYF.